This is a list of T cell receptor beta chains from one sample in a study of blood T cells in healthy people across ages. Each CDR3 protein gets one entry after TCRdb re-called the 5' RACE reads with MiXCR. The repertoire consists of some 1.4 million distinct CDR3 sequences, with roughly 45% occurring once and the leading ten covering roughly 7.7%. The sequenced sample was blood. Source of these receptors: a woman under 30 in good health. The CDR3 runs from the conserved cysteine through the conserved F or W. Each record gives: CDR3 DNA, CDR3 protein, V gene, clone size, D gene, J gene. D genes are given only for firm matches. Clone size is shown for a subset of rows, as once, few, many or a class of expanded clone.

CDR3nt: TGTGCCAGCAGTGACCATCCTTGGGGTCCAAGCTCCTACGAGCAGTACTTC; CDR3aa: CASSDHPWGPSSYEQYF; v_gene: TRBV2; abundance: few; d_gene: NA; j_gene: TRBJ2-7
CDR3nt: TGTGCCACCAGCAGAATTTTGATTGGTGCAAGAGGCCAGCCCCAGCATTTT; CDR3aa: CATSRILIGARGQPQHF; v_gene: TRBV15; abundance: NA; d_gene: NA; j_gene: TRBJ1-5
CDR3nt: TGCGCCAGCAGCTTGGCCGGACCCCGCACCGGGGAGCTGTTTTTT; CDR3aa: CASSLAGPRTGELFF; v_gene: TRBV5-1; abundance: few; d_gene: NA; j_gene: TRBJ2-2
CDR3nt: TGTGCCAGCACCTTACCTCCCTGGGCGAGCTCCTACAATGAGCAGTTCTTC; CDR3aa: CASTLPPWASSYNEQFF; v_gene: TRBV7-2; abundance: NA; d_gene: NA; j_gene: TRBJ2-1
CDR3nt: TGTGCCAGCAGTTTTCTGGGCCCGACAGATACGCAGTATTTT; CDR3aa: CASSFLGPTDTQYF; v_gene: TRBV12-3/TRBV12-4; abundance: NA; d_gene: NA; j_gene: TRBJ2-3
CDR3nt: TGTGCCAGCAGCAAAAGGGGGGGCAGTCGTGGAAACACCATATATTTT; CDR3aa: CASSKRGGSRGNTIYF; v_gene: TRBV12-3/TRBV12-4; abundance: once; d_gene: NA; j_gene: TRBJ1-3
CDR3nt: TGTGCCAGCAGTGAGAGAACGACAGGGGGCAGAGAGCAGTACTTC; CDR3aa: CASSERTTGGREQYF; v_gene: TRBV6-1; abundance: NA; d_gene: TRBD1; j_gene: TRBJ2-7
CDR3nt: TGTGCCAGCAGCTCCGGACTAGCGGGACACGAGCAGTACTTC; CDR3aa: CASSSGLAGHEQYF; v_gene: TRBV7-3; abundance: many; d_gene: TRBD2; j_gene: TRBJ2-7
CDR3nt: TGTGCCATCCGGGACAGGGAGGGATATGGCTACACCTTC; CDR3aa: CAIRDREGYGYTF; v_gene: TRBV10-3; abundance: once; d_gene: TRBD1; j_gene: TRBJ1-2
CDR3nt: TGTGCCACCAGTGATTCCGGGACTAGCAAGTTCTTC; CDR3aa: CATSDSGTSKFF; v_gene: TRBV24-1; abundance: NA; d_gene: TRBD2; j_gene: TRBJ2-1
CDR3nt: TGTGCCAGCAGCCCCCCCGGGACAGCCCCGGGCACTGAAGCTTTCTTT; CDR3aa: CASSPPGTAPGTEAFF; v_gene: TRBV7-9; abundance: NA; d_gene: TRBD1; j_gene: TRBJ1-1
CDR3nt: TGTGCCAGTGGTAGGACTAGCGGTAATGAGCAGTTCTTC; CDR3aa: CASGRTSGNEQFF; v_gene: TRBV2; abundance: few; d_gene: TRBD2; j_gene: TRBJ2-1
CDR3nt: TGTGCCAGCAGCCCGGGCCAAGGGGACGGCACCAGTGAAAAACTGTTTTTT; CDR3aa: CASSPGQGDGTSEKLFF; v_gene: TRBV6-1; abundance: NA; d_gene: NA; j_gene: TRBJ1-4
CDR3nt: TGTGCCAGCAGCATCCCACTAGGAAAACTGTTTTTT; CDR3aa: CASSIPLGKLFF; v_gene: TRBV28; abundance: few; d_gene: NA; j_gene: TRBJ1-4
CDR3nt: TGTGCCAGCACTGCCTCCGGGACAGGTGAAAAACTGTTTTTT; CDR3aa: CASTASGTGEKLFF; v_gene: TRBV6-5; abundance: NA; d_gene: TRBD1; j_gene: TRBJ1-4
CDR3nt: TGTGCCAGCAGCGTAGCTTCCGGGAGGGCCTACAATGAGCAGTTCTTC; CDR3aa: CASSVASGRAYNEQFF; v_gene: TRBV9; abundance: NA; d_gene: TRBD2; j_gene: TRBJ2-1
CDR3nt: TGTGCCAGCAGTACACGACAAACCAGCTCCTATAATTCACCCCTCCACTTT; CDR3aa: CASSTRQTSSYNSPLHF; v_gene: TRBV2; abundance: few; d_gene: NA; j_gene: TRBJ1-6
CDR3nt: TGTGCCAGCAGTTTGCAGGGGGCGTCTGAAGCTTTCTTT; CDR3aa: CASSLQGASEAFF; v_gene: TRBV12-3/TRBV12-4; abundance: NA; d_gene: TRBD1; j_gene: TRBJ1-1
CDR3nt: TGTGCCAGCAGGGTGGACGGACTGTATGGCTTCACCTTC; CDR3aa: CASRVDGLYGFTF; v_gene: TRBV2; abundance: NA; d_gene: NA; j_gene: TRBJ1-2
CDR3nt: TGTGCCAGCAGCAACCGACATTTCCCTCTCACAGATACGCAGTATTTT; CDR3aa: CASSNRHFPLTDTQYF; v_gene: TRBV21-1; abundance: NA; d_gene: NA; j_gene: TRBJ2-3
CDR3nt: TGTGCCAGCAGTCCGCTGGGACTAGCGGGGGGTAACGAGCAGTACTTC; CDR3aa: CASSPLGLAGGNEQYF; v_gene: TRBV27; abundance: NA; d_gene: TRBD2; j_gene: TRBJ2-7
CDR3nt: TGCAGCGTTGAAGATAAGCCACCTAAGCAGTATTTT; CDR3aa: CSVEDKPPKQYF; v_gene: TRBV29-1; abundance: many; d_gene: NA; j_gene: TRBJ2-3
CDR3nt: TGTGCCAGCAGCCCGACTAGCGGGACATTGGGGTACAATGAGCAGTTCTTC; CDR3aa: CASSPTSGTLGYNEQFF; v_gene: TRBV7-9; abundance: NA; d_gene: TRBD2; j_gene: TRBJ2-1
CDR3nt: TGTGCCAGCAGCACCCCGCTGACAGGGTACACAGATACGCAGTATTTT; CDR3aa: CASSTPLTGYTDTQYF; v_gene: TRBV9; abundance: few; d_gene: TRBD1; j_gene: TRBJ2-3
CDR3nt: TGCGCCAGCCGAGGGACTATAGGGGACGGCTACACCTTC; CDR3aa: CASRGTIGDGYTF; v_gene: TRBV5-1; abundance: few; d_gene: NA; j_gene: TRBJ1-2
CDR3nt: TGCAGTGCTTGGGGGAACACTGAAGCTTTCTTT; CDR3aa: CSAWGNTEAFF; v_gene: TRBV20-1; abundance: few; d_gene: NA; j_gene: TRBJ1-1
CDR3nt: TGTGCCAGCAGCTTGGGAAGCACCTTCGCGGACGAGCAGTACTTC; CDR3aa: CASSLGSTFADEQYF; v_gene: TRBV7-9; abundance: NA; d_gene: NA; j_gene: TRBJ2-7
CDR3nt: TGTGCCATCAGTGAGTCGGGACTAGCGGGGGCTAGCACAGATACGCAGTATTTT; CDR3aa: CAISESGLAGASTDTQYF; v_gene: TRBV10-3; abundance: NA; d_gene: TRBD2; j_gene: TRBJ2-3
CDR3nt: TGTGCCAGCAGTTACGTGGGGGGCCGGACTAGCGGGATTGAGACCCAGTACTTC; CDR3aa: CASSYVGGRTSGIETQYF; v_gene: TRBV6-5; abundance: few; d_gene: TRBD2; j_gene: TRBJ2-5
CDR3nt: TGTGCCAGCAGTGAAAGAGGGTCCGGTGAAAAACTGTTTTTT; CDR3aa: CASSERGSGEKLFF; v_gene: TRBV6-1; abundance: NA; d_gene: NA; j_gene: TRBJ1-4
CDR3nt: TGTGCCAGCAGCCTATCTACAGGGGGCGGTCAGCCCCAGCATTTT; CDR3aa: CASSLSTGGGQPQHF; v_gene: TRBV12-3/TRBV12-4; abundance: NA; d_gene: TRBD1; j_gene: TRBJ1-5
CDR3nt: TGTGCCAGCAGTGTAGAGGGACCGCCCGATGGCTACACCTTC; CDR3aa: CASSVEGPPDGYTF; v_gene: TRBV12-3/TRBV12-4; abundance: NA; d_gene: NA; j_gene: TRBJ1-2
CDR3nt: TGCAGTGCGAAAACTCCGAGACTAGCGGGGGGCCGGGTGTCCAAAAACATTCAGTACTTC; CDR3aa: CSAKTPRLAGGRVSKNIQYF; v_gene: TRBV20-1; abundance: NA; d_gene: TRBD2; j_gene: TRBJ2-4
CDR3nt: TGTGCCACCTCGGATCCCGACAGCAAGGGGCGGGATACGCAGTATTTT; CDR3aa: CATSDPDSKGRDTQYF; v_gene: TRBV24-1; abundance: NA; d_gene: NA; j_gene: TRBJ2-3
CDR3nt: TGTGCCAGCAGCGTGGAGGGAAGCCGTGGCTACACCTTC; CDR3aa: CASSVEGSRGYTF; v_gene: TRBV9; abundance: few; d_gene: NA; j_gene: TRBJ1-2
CDR3nt: TGCGCCAGCAGCCAAGTACTAGCGGTAATCCTCGGGGAGACCCAGTACTTC; CDR3aa: CASSQVLAVILGETQYF; v_gene: TRBV4-1; abundance: NA; d_gene: TRBD2; j_gene: TRBJ2-5
CDR3nt: TGCAGTGCCCTCTCTCCGGGGGACGGCTACGAGCAGTACTTC; CDR3aa: CSALSPGDGYEQYF; v_gene: TRBV20-1; abundance: NA; d_gene: NA; j_gene: TRBJ2-7
CDR3nt: TGTGCCAGCAGCCCGGGTCCTTTCACGAGCTCCTACGAGCAGTACTTC; CDR3aa: CASSPGPFTSSYEQYF; v_gene: TRBV14; abundance: NA; d_gene: NA; j_gene: TRBJ2-7
CDR3nt: TGTGCCAGCAGTGAATATCGGGGGCGCACAGATACGCAGTATTTT; CDR3aa: CASSEYRGRTDTQYF; v_gene: TRBV25-1; abundance: NA; d_gene: NA; j_gene: TRBJ2-3
CDR3nt: TGTGCCAGCAGCCCCTCCGCCACCGGGGAGCTGTTTTTT; CDR3aa: CASSPSATGELFF; v_gene: TRBV5-6; abundance: NA; d_gene: NA; j_gene: TRBJ2-2
CDR3nt: TGCGCCAGCAGCTTGGTGGCAGTTACCGTCCACGAGCAGTACTTC; CDR3aa: CASSLVAVTVHEQYF; v_gene: TRBV5-1; abundance: few; d_gene: NA; j_gene: TRBJ2-7
CDR3nt: TGCAGCCCTAGGGATGGAGATACGCAGTATTTT; CDR3aa: CSPRDGDTQYF; v_gene: TRBV20-1; abundance: NA; d_gene: NA; j_gene: TRBJ2-3
CDR3nt: TGCGCCAGCAGCTTGGGGGACAGGGTCCTTGATACGCAGTATTTT; CDR3aa: CASSLGDRVLDTQYF; v_gene: TRBV5-1; abundance: NA; d_gene: TRBD1; j_gene: TRBJ2-3